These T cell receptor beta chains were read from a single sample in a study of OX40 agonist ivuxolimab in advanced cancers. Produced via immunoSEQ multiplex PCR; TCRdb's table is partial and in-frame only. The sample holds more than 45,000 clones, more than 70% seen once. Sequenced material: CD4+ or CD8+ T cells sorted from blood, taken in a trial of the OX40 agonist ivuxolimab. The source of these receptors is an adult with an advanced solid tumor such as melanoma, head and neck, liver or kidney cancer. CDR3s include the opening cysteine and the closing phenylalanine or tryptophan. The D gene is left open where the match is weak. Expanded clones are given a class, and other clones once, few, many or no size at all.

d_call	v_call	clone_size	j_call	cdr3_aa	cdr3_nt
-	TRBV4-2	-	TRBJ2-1	CASSQLTSRSINEQFF	TGTGCCAGCAGCCAACTCACTAGCCGGAGTATCAATGAGCAGTTCTTC
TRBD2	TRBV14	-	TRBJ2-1	CASSQIAGEQFF	TGTGCCAGCAGCCAAATAGCGGGTGAGCAGTTCTTC
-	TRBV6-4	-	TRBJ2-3	CASSPHGLPTDTQYF	TGTGCCAGCAGTCCCCACGGGCTTCCCACAGATACGCAGTATTTT
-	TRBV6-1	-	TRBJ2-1	CASSDYDSREQFF	TGTGCCAGCAGTGACTACGATTCGAGGGAGCAGTTCTTC
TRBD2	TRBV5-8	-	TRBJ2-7	CASSWDGRSSYEQYF	TGTGCCAGCAGCTGGGACGGGAGGAGCTCCTACGAGCAGTACTTC
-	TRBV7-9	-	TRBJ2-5	CASSLRTEETQYF	TGTGCCAGCAGCTTAAGGACAGAAGAGACCCAGTACTTC
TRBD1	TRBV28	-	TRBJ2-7	CASSPSPGQGRYEQYF	TGTGCCAGCAGTCCCAGTCCGGGACAGGGGCGCTACGAGCAGTACTTC
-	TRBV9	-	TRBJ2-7	CASSSPGGSQTYEQYF	TGTGCCAGCAGCTCCCCGGGGGGCAGTCAGACCTACGAGCAGTACTTC
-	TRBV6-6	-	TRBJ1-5	CASTLGGAGQPQHF	TGTGCCAGCACCCTGGGGGGGGCAGGGCAGCCCCAGCATTTT
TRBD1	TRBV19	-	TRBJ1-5	CASTGQGTGNNQPQHF	TGTGCCAGTACAGGGCAAGGGACAGGGAATAATCAGCCCCAGCATTTT
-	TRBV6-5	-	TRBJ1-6	CASSYRQSSYNSPLHF	TGTGCCAGCAGTTACCGACAGAGCTCCTATAATTCACCCCTCCACTTT
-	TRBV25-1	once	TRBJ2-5	CASSEYGPVETQYF	TGTGCCAGCAGTGAATATGGGCCTGTGGAGACCCAGTACTTC
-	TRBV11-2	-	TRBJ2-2	CASSPTSGHTGELFF	TGTGCCAGCAGCCCGACGAGCGGCCACACCGGGGAGCTGTTTTTT
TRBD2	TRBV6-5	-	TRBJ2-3	CASSYSGRGSTDTQYF	TGTGCCAGCAGTTACTCTGGGCGGGGGAGCACAGATACGCAGTATTTT
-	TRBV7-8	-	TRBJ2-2	CASSLMGYTGELFF	TGTGCCAGCAGCTTAATGGGGTACACCGGGGAGCTGTTTTTT
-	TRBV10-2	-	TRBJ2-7	CASRNGLNEQYF	TGCGCCAGCAGAAATGGGCTGAACGAGCAGTACTTC
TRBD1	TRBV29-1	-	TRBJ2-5	CSVFQGALETQYF	TGCAGCGTTTTTCAGGGGGCGCTTGAGACCCAGTACTTC
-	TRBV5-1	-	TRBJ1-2	CAGLWGLLTGGYTF	TGCGCCGGTCTTTGGGGGCTCCTAACTGGTGGCTACACCTTC
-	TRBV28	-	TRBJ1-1	CASSFPGLPGTAFF	TGTGCCAGCAGTTTCCCCGGTCTTCCGGGAACTGCTTTCTTT
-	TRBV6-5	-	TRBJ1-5	CASSYGRSNQPQHF	TGTGCCAGCAGTTACGGCAGGAGCAATCAGCCCCAGCATTTT
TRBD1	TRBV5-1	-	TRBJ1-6	CASSLGDRDSPLHF	TGCGCCAGCAGCTTGGGGGACAGGGATTCACCCCTCCACTTT
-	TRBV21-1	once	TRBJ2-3	CASSPNSERLAGGLTDTQYF	TGTGCCAGCAGCCCGAACTCCGAACGACTAGCGGGAGGCCTCACAGATACGCAGTATTTT
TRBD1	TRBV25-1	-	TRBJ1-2	CASSDGQDYGYTF	TGTGCCAGCAGTGACGGACAGGACTATGGCTACACCTTC
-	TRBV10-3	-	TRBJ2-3	CATGQRSDTQYF	TGTGCCACCGGACAGCGTTCAGATACGCAGTATTTT
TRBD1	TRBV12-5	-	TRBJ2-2	CASGPGTGANTGELFF	TGTGCTAGTGGTCCCGGGACAGGGGCGAACACCGGGGAGCTGTTTTTT
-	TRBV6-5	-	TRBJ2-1	CASSRGGRGEQFF	TGTGCCAGCTCGAGGGGGGGGCGAGGCGAGCAGTTCTTC
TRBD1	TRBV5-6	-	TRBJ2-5	CASSRQGTQETQYF	TGTGCCAGCAGCCGACAGGGAACACAAGAGACCCAGTACTTC
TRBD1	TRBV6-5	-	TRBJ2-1	CASSTGGLEQFF	TGTGCCAGCAGTACAGGGGGTCTTGAGCAGTTCTTC
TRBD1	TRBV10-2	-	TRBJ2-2	CASVGTGNTGELFF	TGCGCCAGCGTAGGGACAGGGAACACCGGGGAGCTGTTTTTT
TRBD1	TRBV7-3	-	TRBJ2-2	CASSLGTGTGELFF	TGTGCCAGCAGCTTAGGGACAGGCACCGGGGAGCTGTTTTTT
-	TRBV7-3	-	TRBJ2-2	CASSFNTGELFF	TGTGCCAGCAGCTTTAACACCGGGGAGCTGTTTTTT